The sequence of this TCR beta chain was determined in a study of T cells in Graves' hyperthyroidism and ophthalmopathy. Amplified TCR beta CDR3 regions came from RNA transcripts. During a first-round RT-PCR of the TCR CDR3, the HTBI primer set was used. TCRdb ran MiXCR on the multiplex PCR reads and lists one entry per CDR3 protein. Among 800,000 or so distinct CDR3 sequences listed, around 38% were seen once. Clinical symptoms, serum thyroxine, TRAb, thyroid ultrasound and orbital computed tomography established diagnosis. This CDR3 is built from 16 residues. CDR1 is SGDLS, CDR2 YYNGEE, per germline. V gave up 4 bases and J gave up 4 bases, with 20 bases separating them.

The specimen sequenced was blood. This sequence joins TRBV9 and TRBJ2-5; D is possibly TRBD2 (5 bases). The sequence came from a man between 18 and 29 years old with Graves' hyperthyroidism. The CDR3 here is CASSPTSDFGAETQYF. CDR3 coding DNA: TGTGCCAGCAGCCCGACCTCGGACTTTGGCGCAGAGACCCAGTACTTC. Supplemented by reference TRBV9 and TRBJ2-5, the full variable domain reads DSGVTQTPKHLITATGQRVTLRCSPRSGDLSVYWYQQSLDQGLQFLIQYYNGEERAKGNILERFSAQQFPDLHSELNLSSLELGDSALYFCASSPTSDFGAETQYFGPGTRLLVL.